Following are 8 T cell receptor beta chains from one sample sequenced in a study of T cells in Graves' hyperthyroidism and ophthalmopathy. Researchers amplified the TCR beta CDR3 regions from RNA transcripts. Carried out on the TCR CDR3, a first-round RT-PCR used the HTBI primer set. One entry per CDR3 protein results from TCRdb running MiXCR on the multiplex PCR reads. Of over 150,000 distinct CDR3 sequences listed, more than 15% are singletons. The sample taken for sequencing was blood. These receptor sequences come from a woman in her forties or fifties with Graves' hyperthyroidism.

This clonotype was counted many times. The genes are TRBV7-9 and TRBJ1-5, with 12 bases matching TRBD1. Germline assignment: CDR1 SEHNR and CDR2 FQNEAQ (reference sequence). The CDR3 runs 16 residues. Germline trimming cut 5 bases from V and 5 bases from J; bases unmatched to any gene: 7. The CDR3 region has the DNA TGTGCCAGCAGCCGATCGGGACAGGGGGCAGATCAGCCCCAGCATTTT. Its translation: CASSRSGQGADQPQHF.

V and J are TRBV7-2 and TRBJ2-2; 9 bases map to TRBD1. Trimming cost V 4 bases and J 6 bases; bases outside gene matches: 3. CDR3 length: 14 residues. Germline values: CDR1 SGHTA, CDR2 FQGNSA. This CDR3 reads CASSWGQGAGELFF. The CDR3 nucleotides are TGTGCCAGCAGCTGGGGACAGGGCGCCGGGGAGCTGTTTTTT.

There are many counts of this clonotype. The chain uses TRBV28 and TRBJ2-2, with D perhaps TRBD2 (6 bases). The CDR3 spans 15 residues. Germline V gene lookup returns CDR1 MDHEN and CDR2 SYDVKM. V gave up 3 bases and J gave up 5 bases, with 13 bases separating them. CDR3 in amino acids: CASSLRGLLTGELFF. The DNA of the CDR3 is TGTGCCAGCAGTTTGCGGGGACTCTTAACCGGGGAGCTGTTTTTT.

This clonotype showed up many times. The chain has TRBV15 and TRBJ1-2, with TRBD1 identical over 8 bases. Germline V lookup: CDR1 LNHNV, CDR2 YYDKDF (reference sequence). This CDR3 is 15 amino acids long. The J segment lost 8 bases and the V segment lost 1 base, leaving 9 bases of the junction unmatched. CDR3 nucleotides: TGTGCCACCAGCAGAGGAGGCGGACAGGGAGTAGGCTACACCTTC. Its protein is CATSRGGGQGVGYTF.

In its sample, this clonotype was seen a few times. This chain connects TRBV19 to TRBJ2-1, with D perhaps TRBD1 (6 bases). This CDR3 spans 15 amino acids. Germline V gene data show CDR1 as LNHDA and CDR2 as SQIVND (reference sequence). Trimming removed 5 bases from V and 7 bases from J, with 18 bases in between. The CDR3 sequence: CASSERQASTNEQFF. DNA for the CDR3: TGTGCCAGTAGTGAAAGACAGGCCTCAACTAATGAGCAGTTCTTC.

In its sample, this clonotype was seen many times. The CDR3 DNA sequence: TGTGCCAGCAGCTTACAGGGGGGCTGGGGCACTGAAGCTTTCTTT. This encodes CASSLQGGWGTEAFF. V gene TRBV7-6 combines with J gene TRBJ1-1; 7 positions agree with TRBD1. Germline CDR1 reads SGHVS; CDR2 reads FNYEAQ. V trimming: 2 bases; J trimming: 4 bases; junction bases outside the gene matches: 7. The CDR3 covers 15 residues.

This clonotype was seen at least ten times. The gene calls are TRBV12-3 or TRBV12-4 and TRBJ2-1; 11 bases align to TRBD2. The V and J ends lost 3 bases and 4 bases, in that order; junction bases with no gene match: 2. The CDR3 runs 15 residues. CDR3 coding DNA: TGTGCCAGCAGTTTTACTAGCGGGGGTTACAATGAGCAGTTCTTC. As protein: CASSFTSGGYNEQFF.

This clonotype was recorded many times. For the CDR3, the DNA is TGTGCCAGCAGCCTACAGGGTATGCCGTCCTACGAGCAGTACTTC. Translated: CASSLQGMPSYEQYF. V gene TRBV7-2 combines with J gene TRBJ2-7; tentatively, D is TRBD1 (6 bases). The CDR3 spans 15 residues. The ends were cut back, 5 bases at V and 1 base at J, with 15 bases in the middle. Germline CDR1 SGHTA, CDR2 FQGNSA.